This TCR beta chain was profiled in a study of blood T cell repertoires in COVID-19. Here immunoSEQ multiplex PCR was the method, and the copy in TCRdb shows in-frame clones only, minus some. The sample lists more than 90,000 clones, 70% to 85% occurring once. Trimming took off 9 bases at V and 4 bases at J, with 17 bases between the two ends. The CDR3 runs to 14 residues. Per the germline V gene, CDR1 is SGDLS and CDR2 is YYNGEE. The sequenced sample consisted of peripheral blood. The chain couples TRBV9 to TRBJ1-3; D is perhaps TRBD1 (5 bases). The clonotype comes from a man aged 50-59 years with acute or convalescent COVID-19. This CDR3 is CATSEMTDGNTIYF. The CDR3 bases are TGTGCCACCTCTGAGATGACAGACGGAAACACCATATATTTT.